The 5 T cell receptor beta chains below were found in one sample sequenced in a study of monozygotic twins with inflammatory bowel disease. TCRdb reprocessed the 5' RACE reads; each CDR3 protein has one entry and no DNA is given. The listing records 300,000 to 400,000 distinct CDR3 sequences. The sequenced material came from blood. The receptors were gathered from a human donor with ulcerative colitis or Crohn's disease, or a healthy co-twin of an affected twin (not recorded which).

This chain connects TRBV19 to TRBJ1-1; no DNA is available, so the TRBD1 call from TCRdb remains unchecked. From germline, CDR1 is LNHDA and CDR2 SQIVND (reference sequence). The CDR3 runs to 16 residues. The CDR3 sequence is CASAEIQGAWYTEAFF.

The chain combines TRBV4-1 with TRBJ2-1; TCRdb picks TRBD2, but there is no DNA to check that call. CDR3 length equals 15 residues. Germline CDR1 reads MGHRA; CDR2 reads YSYEKL. CDR3 sequence reads: CASSHSGRPYNEQFF.

The J gene is TRBJ1-2, the V gene TRBV15. The germline CDR1 and CDR2 sequences are LNHNV and YYDKDF (reference sequence). This CDR3 is built from 12 residues. This chain's CDR3 is CATSRDQVHYTF.

The rearrangement links TRBV29-1 to TRBJ2-2; TCRdb outputs TRBD2, but without DNA this stays unchecked. Germline CDR1 SQVTM, CDR2 ANQGSEA. The CDR3 has 14 residues. CDR3 protein: CSVDAGGHTGELFF.

V gene TRBV20-1 combines with J gene TRBJ1-2. Germline loops: CDR1 DFQATT, CDR2 SNEGSKA (reference sequence). The CDR3 covers 12 residues. CDR3 amino acids: CSARGDNYGYTF.